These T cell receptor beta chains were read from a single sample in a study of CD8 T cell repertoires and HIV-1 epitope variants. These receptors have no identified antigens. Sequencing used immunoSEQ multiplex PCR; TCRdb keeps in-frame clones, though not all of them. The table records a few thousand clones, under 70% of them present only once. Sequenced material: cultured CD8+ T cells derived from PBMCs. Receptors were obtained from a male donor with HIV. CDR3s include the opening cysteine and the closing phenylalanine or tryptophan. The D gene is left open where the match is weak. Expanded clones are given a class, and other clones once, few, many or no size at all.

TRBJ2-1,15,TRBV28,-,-,TGTGCCAGCAGGGGCCAGGCCTTCTCCTACAATGAGCAGTTCTTC,CASRGQAFSYNEQFF
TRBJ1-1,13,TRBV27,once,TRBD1,TGTGCCAGCAGAAGGACAGGCTCCACTGAAGCTTTCTTT,CASRRTGSTEAFF
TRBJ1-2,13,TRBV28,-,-,TGTGCCAGCAGTTTCTACGCAGGGGATGGCTACACCTTC,CASSFYAGDGYTF
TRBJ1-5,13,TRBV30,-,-,TGTGCCTGGAGTCCCCGGGGGGATCAGCCCCAGCATTTT,CAWSPRGDQPQHF
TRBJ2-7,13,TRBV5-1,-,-,TGCGCCAGCAGCTTGGTATATTCCTACGAGCAGTACTTC,CASSLVYSYEQYF
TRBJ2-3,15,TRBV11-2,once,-,TGTGCCAGCAGTTTAGCTGGTAGGGGGGGAGATACGCAGTATTTT,CASSLAGRGGDTQYF
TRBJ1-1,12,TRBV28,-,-,TGTGCCAGCAGTCAGCGGGCCAGGGAGGCTTTCTTT,CASSQRAREAFF
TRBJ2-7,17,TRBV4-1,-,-,TGCGCCAGCAGCCAAGCCCCCTCGGGGCAGGGTCGTAACGAGCAGTACTTC,CASSQAPSGQGRNEQYF
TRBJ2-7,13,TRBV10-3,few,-,TGTGCCATCGCTGCTGGGGGTTCCTACGAGCAGTACTTC,CAIAAGGSYEQYF
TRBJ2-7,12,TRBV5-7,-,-,TGTGCCAGCTACAGCGGCCTCTACGAGCAGTACTTC,CASYSGLYEQYF
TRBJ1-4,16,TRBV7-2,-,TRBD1,TGTGCCAGCAGCTTATATTCGACAGGGATTAATGAAAAACTGTTTTTT,CASSLYSTGINEKLFF
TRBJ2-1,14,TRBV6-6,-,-,TGTGCCAGCCCCGGCGGAGTCACGCGCTATGAGCAGTTCTTC,CASPGGVTRYEQFF
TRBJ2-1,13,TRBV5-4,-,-,TGTGCCAGCAGCTTGTCGCAGGGCAGCGAGCAGTTCTTC,CASSLSQGSEQFF
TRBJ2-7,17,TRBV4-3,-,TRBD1,TGCGCCAGCAGCCATACCCCTCAGGGGGCGCTGGTATACGAGCAGTACTTC,CASSHTPQGALVYEQYF
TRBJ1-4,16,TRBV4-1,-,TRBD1,TGCGCCAGCAGTCCTACAGGGGAAGGCCTTAATGAAAAACTGTTTTTT,CASSPTGEGLNEKLFF
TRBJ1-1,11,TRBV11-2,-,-,TGTGCCAGCAGCTTAGGACTAGAAGCTTTCTTT,CASSLGLEAFF
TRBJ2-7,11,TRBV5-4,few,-,TGTGCCAGCAGCTTGTCCCACGAGCAGTACTTC,CASSLSHEQYF
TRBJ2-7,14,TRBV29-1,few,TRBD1,TGCAGCGTTGAAGGTCGACAGGGCACCTACGAGCAGTACTTC,CSVEGRQGTYEQYF
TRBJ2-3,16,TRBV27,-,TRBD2,TGTGCCAGCAGTTTATCCCCTAGCGGGGGCACAGATACGCAGTATTTT,CASSLSPSGGTDTQYF
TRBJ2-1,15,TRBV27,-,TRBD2,TGTGCCAGCAGTTTAGCCAGCGGGGGGGCCGTTGAGCAGTTCTTC,CASSLASGGAVEQFF
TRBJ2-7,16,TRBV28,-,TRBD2,TGTGCCAGCAGTCCCCTGGGACTAGCGGGTTTCTACGAGCAGTACTTC,CASSPLGLAGFYEQYF
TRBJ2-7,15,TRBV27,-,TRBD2,TGTGCCAGCAGCACTGGACTAGCCAACCCCTACGAGCAGTACTTC,CASSTGLANPYEQYF
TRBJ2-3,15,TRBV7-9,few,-,TGTGCCAGCAGCTTAGAACAGGGTTGGGAAGATACGCAGTATTTT,CASSLEQGWEDTQYF
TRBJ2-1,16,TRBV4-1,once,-,TGCGCCAGCAGCCCGGACGCGGGGCCGTCCTACAATGAGCAGTTCTTC,CASSPDAGPSYNEQFF
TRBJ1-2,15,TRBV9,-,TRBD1,TGTGCCAGCAGCGTAGGTGTGGGACAGGGCTATGGCTACACCTTC,CASSVGVGQGYGYTF
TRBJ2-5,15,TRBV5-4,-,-,TGTGCCAGCAGCTTGATCTGGCAGGGTCAAGAGACCCAGTACTTC,CASSLIWQGQETQYF
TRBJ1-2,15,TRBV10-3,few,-,TGTGCCATCAGTGGGGGCCTGGATGGAGGCTATGGCTACACCTTC,CAISGGLDGGYGYTF
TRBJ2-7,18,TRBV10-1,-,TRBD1,TGCGCCAGCAGCGACCCTTCGAACCGGGACAGGGGGCCGGACGAGCAGTACTTC,CASSDPSNRDRGPDEQYF
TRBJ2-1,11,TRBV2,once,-,TGTGCCAGCAGTGGACTTAATGAGCAGTTCTTC,CASSGLNEQFF
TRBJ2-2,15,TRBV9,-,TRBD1,TGTGCCAGCAGCGTGGACAGGGGGCTTACCGGGGAGCTGTTTTTT,CASSVDRGLTGELFF
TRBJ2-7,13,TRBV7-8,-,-,TGTGCCAGCAGCCTCCGGGACGGTTACGAGCAGTACTTC,CASSLRDGYEQYF
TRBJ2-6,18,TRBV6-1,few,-,TGTGCCAGCAGTGAAGCGACGAGGGTGACAGGCACTGCCAACGTCCTGACTTTC,CASSEATRVTGTANVLTF
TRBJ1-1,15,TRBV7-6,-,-,TGTGCCAGCAGCTTAGTGGCAGCCTCTAACACTGAAGCTTTCTTT,CASSLVAASNTEAFF
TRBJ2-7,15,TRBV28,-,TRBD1,TGTGCCAGCCGGATTGAACAGGGGCCCAATCGCGAGCAGTACTTC,CASRIEQGPNREQYF
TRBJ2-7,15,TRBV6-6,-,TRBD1,TGTGCCAGCAGTAAGTCGACAGGGGGCCTCTACGAGCAGTACTTC,CASSKSTGGLYEQYF
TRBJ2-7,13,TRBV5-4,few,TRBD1,TGTGCCAGCAGCTTGGGACAGGGGAACGAGCAGTACTTC,CASSLGQGNEQYF
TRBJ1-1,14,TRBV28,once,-,TGTGCCAGCAGTTTTTCAGACATGAACACTGAAGCTTTCTTT,CASSFSDMNTEAFF
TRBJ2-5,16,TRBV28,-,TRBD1,TGTGCCAGCAGTCCCCGGACAGGGGGGACTCAAGAGACCCAGTACTTC,CASSPRTGGTQETQYF
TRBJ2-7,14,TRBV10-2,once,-,TGCGCCAGCAGTGACTGGGGCAGGACGTACGAGCAGTACTTC,CASSDWGRTYEQYF
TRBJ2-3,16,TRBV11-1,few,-,TGTGCCAGCAGCTTAGTCCCTAGTCTTACCACAGATACGCAGTATTTT,CASSLVPSLTTDTQYF
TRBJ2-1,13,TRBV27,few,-,TGTGCCAGCAGCCAAGCGTACAACAATGAGCAGTTCTTC,CASSQAYNNEQFF
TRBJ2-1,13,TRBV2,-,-,TGTGCCAGTCGGTCCCTGGACTCACCCGAGCAGTTCTTC,CASRSLDSPEQFF
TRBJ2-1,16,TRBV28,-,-,TGTGCCAGCAGTACAATCTACAGGGGGGGTGGGAATGAGCAGTTCTTC,CASSTIYRGGGNEQFF
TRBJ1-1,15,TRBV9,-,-,TGTGCCAGCAGCCCAGGCGGGGAAACGAACACTGAAGCTTTCTTT,CASSPGGETNTEAFF
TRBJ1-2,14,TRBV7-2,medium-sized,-,TGTGCCAGCAGCTTACAGGTGCCAGGGGAAGGCTACACCTTC,CASSLQVPGEGYTF
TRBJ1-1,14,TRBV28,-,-,TGTGCCATCAGCCCCTGGGATCCCAAAACTGAAGCTTTCTTT,CAISPWDPKTEAFF
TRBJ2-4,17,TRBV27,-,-,TGTGCCAGCAGTTTACTCACCACCGGACGGGACTCGAACATTCAGTACTTC,CASSLLTTGRDSNIQYF
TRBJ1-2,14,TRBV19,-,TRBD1,TGTGCCAGTAGTCCCGGACAGGGGGCTGGCGGCCACACCTTC,CASSPGQGAGGHTF
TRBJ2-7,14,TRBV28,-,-,TGTGCCAGCAGTTTATCCAGGGGAGCCTACGAGCAGTACTTC,CASSLSRGAYEQYF
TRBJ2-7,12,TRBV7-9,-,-,TGTGCCTCTGCGGCCAATGTCAACGAGCAGTACTTC,CASAANVNEQYF
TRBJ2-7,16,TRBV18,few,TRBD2,TGTGCCAGCTCATCTGGACTAGCGGGGGGGTATGACGAGCAGTACTTC,CASSSGLAGGYDEQYF
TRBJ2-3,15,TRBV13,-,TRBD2,TGTGCCAGCAGCTCTAGCGGGAGTCCCACAGATACGCAGTATTTT,CASSSSGSPTDTQYF
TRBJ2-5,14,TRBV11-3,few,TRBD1,TGTGCCAGCAGCTTGGGGACAGGACAAGAGACCCAGTACTTC,CASSLGTGQETQYF